The rows below give T cell receptor beta chains drawn from one sample of a study of T cell responses to AZD1222 COVID-19 vaccine. Assay used: immunoSEQ multiplex PCR; TCRdb lists only in-frame clones, some missing. The sample holds roughly 100,000 clones, 75% to 90% seen once. The input for sequencing was peripheral blood, taken 28 days after the second AZD1222 dose. The receptors were gathered from an adult who received the AZD1222 COVID-19 vaccine. CDR3s include the opening cysteine and the closing phenylalanine or tryptophan. The order of the fields is D gene, clone size, V gene, CDR3 protein. The D gene is left open where the match is weak. Clone size, where shown, is once, few, many, or a class for clones that have expanded.

- - TRBV7-9 CASSLSFNEQFF
- - TRBV28 CASSFGRTNYGYTF
TRBD2 - TRBV6-5 CASSVLAGENEQYF
- - TRBV19 CASSIGGEGNQPQHF
- - TRBV27 CASSFGGSNEQFF
TRBD1 - TRBV27 CASSLWTGSSPLHF
- - TRBV28 CASSSPTPHYEQYF
- once TRBV27 CASSSWVNQPQHF
- - TRBV4-1 CASSQGRGEDEKLFF
TRBD1 - TRBV28 CASSFGQGLYSNQPQHF
- - TRBV7-9 CASTKIDSPTEQYF
- - TRBV3-1/TRBV3-2 CASSRQLGNTIYF
TRBD1 few TRBV5-6 CASSWGTGASTDTQYF
- - TRBV29-1 CSVEWAGANTEAFF
TRBD2 - TRBV7-3 CASTSGLAKDTQYF
- - TRBV21-1 CASSGTATGELFF
- - TRBV18 CASSPQQETQYF